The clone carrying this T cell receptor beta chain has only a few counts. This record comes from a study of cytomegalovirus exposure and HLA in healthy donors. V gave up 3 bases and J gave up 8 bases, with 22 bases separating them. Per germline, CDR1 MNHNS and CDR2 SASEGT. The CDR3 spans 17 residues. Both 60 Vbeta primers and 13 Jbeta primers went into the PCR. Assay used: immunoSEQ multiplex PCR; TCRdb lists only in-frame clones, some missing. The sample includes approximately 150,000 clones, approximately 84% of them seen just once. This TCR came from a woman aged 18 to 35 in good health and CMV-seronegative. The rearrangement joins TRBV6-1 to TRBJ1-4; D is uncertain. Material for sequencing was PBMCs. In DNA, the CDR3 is TGTGCCAGCAGTGATGCGGGGAGTGGGCGGGCCAGGGAAAAACTGTTTTTT. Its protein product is CASSDAGSGRAREKLFF.